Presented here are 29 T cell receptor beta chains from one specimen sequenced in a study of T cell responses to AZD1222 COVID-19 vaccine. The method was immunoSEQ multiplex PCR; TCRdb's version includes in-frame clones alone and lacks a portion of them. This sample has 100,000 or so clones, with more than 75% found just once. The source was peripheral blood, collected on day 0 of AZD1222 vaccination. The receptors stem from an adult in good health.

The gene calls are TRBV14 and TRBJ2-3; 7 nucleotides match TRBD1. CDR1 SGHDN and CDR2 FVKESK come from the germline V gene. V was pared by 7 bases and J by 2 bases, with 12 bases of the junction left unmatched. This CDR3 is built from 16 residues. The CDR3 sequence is CASINDRDKVTDTQYF. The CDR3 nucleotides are TGTGCCAGCATCAATGACAGGGATAAGGTCACAGATACGCAGTATTTT. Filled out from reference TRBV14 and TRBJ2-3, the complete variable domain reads EAGVTQFPSHSVIEKGQTVTLRCDPISGHDNLYWYRRVMGKEIKFLLHFVKESKQDESGMPNNRFLAERTGGTYSTLKVQPAELEDSGVYFCASINDRDKVTDTQYFGPGTRLTVL.

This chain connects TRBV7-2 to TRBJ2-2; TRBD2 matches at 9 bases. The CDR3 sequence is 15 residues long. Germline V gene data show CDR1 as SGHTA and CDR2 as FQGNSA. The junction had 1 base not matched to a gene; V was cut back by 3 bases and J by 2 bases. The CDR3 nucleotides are TGTGCCAGCAGCTTCCTAGCGGGAAACACCGGGGAGCTGTTTTTT. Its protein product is CASSFLAGNTGELFF.

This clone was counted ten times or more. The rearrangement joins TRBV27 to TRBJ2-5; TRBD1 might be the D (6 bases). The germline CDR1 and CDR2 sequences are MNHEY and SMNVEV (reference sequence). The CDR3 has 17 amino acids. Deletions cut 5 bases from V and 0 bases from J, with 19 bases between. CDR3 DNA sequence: TGTGCCAGCAGTCCGCCGGACAGCATCCAGTACCAAGAGACCCAGTACTTC. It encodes CASSPPDSIQYQETQYF.

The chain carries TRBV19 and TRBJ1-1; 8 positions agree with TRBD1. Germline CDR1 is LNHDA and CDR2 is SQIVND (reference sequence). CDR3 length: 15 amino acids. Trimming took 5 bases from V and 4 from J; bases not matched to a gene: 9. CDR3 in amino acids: CASSPRTGYSTEAFF. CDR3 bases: TGTGCCAGTAGTCCCAGGACAGGGTATTCCACTGAAGCTTTCTTT.

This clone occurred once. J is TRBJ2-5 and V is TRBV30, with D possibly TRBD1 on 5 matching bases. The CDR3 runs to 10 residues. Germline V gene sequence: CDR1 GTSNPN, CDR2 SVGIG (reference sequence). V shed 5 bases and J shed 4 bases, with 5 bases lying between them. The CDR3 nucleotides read TGTGCCTGGGGGGCAGAGACCCAGTACTTC. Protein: CAWGAETQYF.

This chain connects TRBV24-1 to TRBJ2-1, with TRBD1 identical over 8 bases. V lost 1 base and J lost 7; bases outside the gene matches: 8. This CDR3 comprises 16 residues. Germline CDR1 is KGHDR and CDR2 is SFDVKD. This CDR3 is CATSDLGDRLQNEQFF. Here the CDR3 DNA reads TGTGCCACCAGTGATTTAGGGGACAGGCTACAAAATGAGCAGTTCTTC.

The chain's CDR3 is CASSVPSGLYNEQFF. The CDR3 DNA reads as TGCGCCAGCTCCGTACCTAGCGGGCTGTACAATGAGCAGTTCTTC. This rearrangement joins TRBV5-1 to TRBJ2-1; 8 bases are shared with TRBD2. CDR1 is SGHRS and CDR2 is YFSETQ in the germline V gene. The CDR3 extends over 15 amino acids. After removal of 7 bases from V and 4 bases from J, the junction contained 10 bases not matched to a gene.

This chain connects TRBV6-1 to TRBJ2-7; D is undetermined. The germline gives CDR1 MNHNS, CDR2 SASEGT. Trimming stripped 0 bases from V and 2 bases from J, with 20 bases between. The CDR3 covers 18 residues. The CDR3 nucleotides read TGTGCCAGCAGTGAAGCCCCGACCTTGGGAACTCAACCCTACGAGCAGTACTTC. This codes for CASSEAPTLGTQPYEQYF.

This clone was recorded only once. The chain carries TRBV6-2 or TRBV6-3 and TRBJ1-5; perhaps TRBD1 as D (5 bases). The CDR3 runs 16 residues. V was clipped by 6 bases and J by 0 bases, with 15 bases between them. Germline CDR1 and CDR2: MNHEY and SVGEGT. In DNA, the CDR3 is TGTGCCAGCAGCCCGAAGGGGTTTTATAGCAATCAGCCCCAGCATTTT. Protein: CASSPKGFYSNQPQHF.

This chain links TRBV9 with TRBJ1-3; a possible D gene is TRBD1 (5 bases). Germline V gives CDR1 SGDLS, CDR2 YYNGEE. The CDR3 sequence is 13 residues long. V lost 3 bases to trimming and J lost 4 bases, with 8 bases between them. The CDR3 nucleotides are TGTGCCAGCAGCGCCCGGACAGGAAACACCATATATTTT. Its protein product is CASSARTGNTIYF.

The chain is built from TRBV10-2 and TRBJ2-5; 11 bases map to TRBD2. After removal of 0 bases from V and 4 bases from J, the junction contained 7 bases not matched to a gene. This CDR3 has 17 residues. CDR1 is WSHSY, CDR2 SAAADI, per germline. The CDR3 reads CASSESTSGSRRETQYF. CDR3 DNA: TGCGCCAGCAGTGAGTCTACTAGCGGGAGCCGCCGAGAGACCCAGTACTTC.

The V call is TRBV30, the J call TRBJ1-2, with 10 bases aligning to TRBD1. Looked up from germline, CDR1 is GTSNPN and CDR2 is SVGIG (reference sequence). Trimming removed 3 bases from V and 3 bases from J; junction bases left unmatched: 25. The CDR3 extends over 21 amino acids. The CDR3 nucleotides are TGTGCCTGGAGAAAGGGACAGGGGCCGGGGTACAGGGGGCAGCTGGACTATGGCTACACCTTC. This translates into CAWRKGQGPGYRGQLDYGYTF.

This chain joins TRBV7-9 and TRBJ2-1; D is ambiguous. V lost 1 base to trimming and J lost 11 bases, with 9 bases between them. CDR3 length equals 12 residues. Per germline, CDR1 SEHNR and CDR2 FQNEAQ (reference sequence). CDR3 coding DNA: TGTGCCAGCAGCTTAGAATTAACACAGCAGTTCTTC. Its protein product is CASSLELTQQFF.

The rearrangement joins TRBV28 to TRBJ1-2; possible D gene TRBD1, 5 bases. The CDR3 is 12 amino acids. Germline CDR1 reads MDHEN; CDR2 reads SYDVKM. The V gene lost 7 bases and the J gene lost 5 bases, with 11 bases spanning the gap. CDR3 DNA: TGTGCCAGCATCGGGACGGATTATGGCTACACCTTC. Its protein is CASIGTDYGYTF.

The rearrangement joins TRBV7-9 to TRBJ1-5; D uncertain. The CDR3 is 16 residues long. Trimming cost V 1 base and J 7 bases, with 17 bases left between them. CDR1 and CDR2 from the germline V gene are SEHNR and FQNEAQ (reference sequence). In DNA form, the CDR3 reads TGTGCCAGCAGCTTAGAGCTTAGTGGAAATAAGCAGCCCCAGCATTTT. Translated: CASSLELSGNKQPQHF.

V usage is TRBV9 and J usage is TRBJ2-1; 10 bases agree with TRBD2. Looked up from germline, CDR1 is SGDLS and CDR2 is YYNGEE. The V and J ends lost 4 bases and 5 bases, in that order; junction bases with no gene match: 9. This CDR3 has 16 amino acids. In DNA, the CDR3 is TGTGCCAGCAGCAAACCCCCGGGACTAGCGAACAATGAGCAGTTCTTC. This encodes CASSKPPGLANNEQFF.

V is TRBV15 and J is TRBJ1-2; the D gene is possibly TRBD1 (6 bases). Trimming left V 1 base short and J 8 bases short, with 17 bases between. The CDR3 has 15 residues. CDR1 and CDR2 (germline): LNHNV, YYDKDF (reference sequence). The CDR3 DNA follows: TGTGCCACCAGCAGAGTGTCTAACAGGGCGGGCGGCTACACCTTC. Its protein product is CATSRVSNRAGGYTF.

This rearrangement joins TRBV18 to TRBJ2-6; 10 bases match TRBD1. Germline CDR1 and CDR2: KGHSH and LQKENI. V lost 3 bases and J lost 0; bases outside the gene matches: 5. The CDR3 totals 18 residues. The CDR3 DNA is TGTGCCAGCTCACCGCGGACAGGGGGGGGCTCTGGGGCCAACGTCCTGACTTTC. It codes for CASSPRTGGGSGANVLTF.

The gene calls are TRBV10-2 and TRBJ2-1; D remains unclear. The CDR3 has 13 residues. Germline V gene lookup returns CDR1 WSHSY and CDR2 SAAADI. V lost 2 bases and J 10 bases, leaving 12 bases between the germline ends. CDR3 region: CASSEMRHGEQFF. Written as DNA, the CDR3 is TGCGCCAGCAGTGAGATGAGGCATGGGGAGCAGTTCTTC.

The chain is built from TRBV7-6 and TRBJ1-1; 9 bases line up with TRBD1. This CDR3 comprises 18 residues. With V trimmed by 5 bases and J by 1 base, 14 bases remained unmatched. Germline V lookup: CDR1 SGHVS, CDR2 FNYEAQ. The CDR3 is CASSGIPGTGKGNTEAFF. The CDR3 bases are TGTGCCAGCAGCGGCATTCCCGGGACAGGGAAAGGGAACACTGAAGCTTTCTTT.

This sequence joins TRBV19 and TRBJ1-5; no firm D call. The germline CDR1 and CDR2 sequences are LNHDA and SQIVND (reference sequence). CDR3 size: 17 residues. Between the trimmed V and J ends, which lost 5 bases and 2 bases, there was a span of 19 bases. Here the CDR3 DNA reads TGTGCCAGTAGTCCCGGCGGAGGGCCAGCGCGCAATCAGCCCCAGCATTTT. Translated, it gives CASSPGGGPARNQPQHF.

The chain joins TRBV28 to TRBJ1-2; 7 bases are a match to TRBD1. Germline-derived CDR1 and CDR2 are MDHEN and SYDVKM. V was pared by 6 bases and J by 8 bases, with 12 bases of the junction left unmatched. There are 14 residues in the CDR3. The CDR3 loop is CASRSTGEGPGYTF. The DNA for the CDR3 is TGTGCCAGCAGAAGCACAGGGGAGGGTCCGGGCTACACCTTC.

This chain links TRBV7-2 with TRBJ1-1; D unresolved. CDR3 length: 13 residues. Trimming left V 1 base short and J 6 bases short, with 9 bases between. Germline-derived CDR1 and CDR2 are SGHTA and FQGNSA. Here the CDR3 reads CASSLGVGAEAFF. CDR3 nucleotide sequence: TGTGCCAGCAGCTTAGGGGTCGGGGCTGAAGCTTTCTTT. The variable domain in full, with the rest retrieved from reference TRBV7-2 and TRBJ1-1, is GAGVSQSPSNKVTEKGKDVELRCDPISGHTALYWYRQSLGQGLEFLIYFQGNSAPDKSGLPSDRFSAERTGGSVSTLTIQRTQQEDSAVYLCASSLGVGAEAFFGQGTRLTVV.

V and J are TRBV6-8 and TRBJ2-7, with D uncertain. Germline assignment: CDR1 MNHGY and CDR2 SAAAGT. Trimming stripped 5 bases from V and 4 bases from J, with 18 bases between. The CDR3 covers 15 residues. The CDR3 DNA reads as TGTGCCAGCAGTGATGTCCCTAACCCATTGTACGAGCAGTACTTC. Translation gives CASSDVPNPLYEQYF.

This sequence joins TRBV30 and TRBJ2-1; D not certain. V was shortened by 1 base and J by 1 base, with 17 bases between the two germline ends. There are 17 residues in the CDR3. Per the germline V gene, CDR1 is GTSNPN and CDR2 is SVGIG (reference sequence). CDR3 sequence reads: CAWSGSLKGSSYNEQFF. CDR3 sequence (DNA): TGTGCCTGGAGTGGAAGCCTTAAGGGATCTTCCTACAATGAGCAGTTCTTC.

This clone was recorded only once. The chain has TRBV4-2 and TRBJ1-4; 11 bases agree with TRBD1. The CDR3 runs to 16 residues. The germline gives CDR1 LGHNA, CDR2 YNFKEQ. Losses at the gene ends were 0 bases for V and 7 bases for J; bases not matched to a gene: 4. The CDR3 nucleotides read TGTGCCAGCAGCCAAGATCGGACAGGGGGCCCTGAAAAACTGTTTTTT. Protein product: CASSQDRTGGPEKLFF.

The CDR3 loop reads CASSLALEAFF. The CDR3, as DNA: TGTGCCAGCAGTTTGGCGTTAGAAGCTTTCTTT. The V and J genes are TRBV28 and TRBJ1-1; D unresolved. From germline, CDR1 is MDHEN and CDR2 SYDVKM. The V and J ends lost 3 bases and 8 bases respectively, with 7 bases between them. The CDR3 sequence is 11 residues long.

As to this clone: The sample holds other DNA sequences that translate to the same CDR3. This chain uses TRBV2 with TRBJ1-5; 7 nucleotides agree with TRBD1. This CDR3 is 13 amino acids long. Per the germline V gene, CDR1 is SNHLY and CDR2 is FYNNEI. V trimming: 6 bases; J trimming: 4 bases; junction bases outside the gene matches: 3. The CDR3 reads CASRGGSNQPQHF. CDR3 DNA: TGTGCCAGCAGAGGGGGCTCAAATCAGCCCCAGCATTTT.

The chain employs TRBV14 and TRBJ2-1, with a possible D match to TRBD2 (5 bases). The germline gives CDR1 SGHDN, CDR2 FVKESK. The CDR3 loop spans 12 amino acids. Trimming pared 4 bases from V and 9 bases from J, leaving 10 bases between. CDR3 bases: TGTGCCAGCAGCCCGCCGGCGGGTGAGCAGTTCTTC. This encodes CASSPPAGEQFF.